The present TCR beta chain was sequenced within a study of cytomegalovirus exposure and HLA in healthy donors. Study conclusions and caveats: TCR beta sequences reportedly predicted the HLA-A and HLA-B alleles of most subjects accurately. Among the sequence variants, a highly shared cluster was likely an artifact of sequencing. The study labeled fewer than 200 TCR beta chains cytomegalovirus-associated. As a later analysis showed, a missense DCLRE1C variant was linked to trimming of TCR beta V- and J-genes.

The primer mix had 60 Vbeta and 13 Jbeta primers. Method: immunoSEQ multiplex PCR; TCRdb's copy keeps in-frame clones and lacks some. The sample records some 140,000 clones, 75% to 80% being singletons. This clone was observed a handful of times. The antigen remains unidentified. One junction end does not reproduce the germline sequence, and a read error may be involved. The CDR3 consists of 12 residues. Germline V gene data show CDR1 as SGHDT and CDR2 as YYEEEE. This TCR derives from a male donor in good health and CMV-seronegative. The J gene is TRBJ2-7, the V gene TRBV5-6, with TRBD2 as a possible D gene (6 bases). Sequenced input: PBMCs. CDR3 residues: CASNLAGGEQYF. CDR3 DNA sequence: TGTGCCAGCAACTTGGCTGGGGGGGAGCAGTACTTC.